The 22 T cell receptor beta chains presented below share a single source sample, sequenced in a study of blood T cell repertoires in COVID-19. This table comes from immunoSEQ multiplex PCR, and its TCRdb copy is limited to in-frame clones, with some not included. This sample yields some 240,000 clones, of which roughly 84% are seen a single time; 1.5% to 1.7% belongs to the top ten. Input material: peripheral blood. The receptor source for this set is a woman between 40 and 55 years old who had recovered from COVID-19.

As concerns this clone: At one of its ends the junction is not consistent with the germline gene, which may arise from a read error. The rearrangement links TRBV6-5 to TRBJ2-1, with TRBD1 matching 7 bases. Looked up from germline, CDR1 is MNHEY and CDR2 is SVGAGI. This CDR3 region has 13 residues. CDR3 sequence: CVSSYGQVNEQFF. CDR3 bases: TGTGTCAGCAGTTACGGACAGGTCAATGAGCAGTTCTTC.

This clone was seen a single time. The J gene is TRBJ1-1, the V gene TRBV5-4; 9 bases fit TRBD1. Germline CDR1 is SGHNT and CDR2 is YYREEE (reference sequence). Unmatched junction bases numbered 6, after V lost 4 bases and J lost 2 bases. The CDR3 totals 15 residues. CDR3 amino acids: CASSPPGQGNTEAFF. The CDR3 DNA is TGTGCCAGCAGCCCACCGGGACAGGGTAACACTGAAGCTTTCTTT.

CDR3 protein: CASSARQGDIHGYTF. The CDR3 bases are TGTGCCAGCAGCGCTAGACAGGGTGATATCCATGGCTACACCTTC. This chain connects TRBV14 to TRBJ1-2; TRBD1 matches 7 bases. This CDR3 is built from 15 residues. Germline loops: CDR1 SGHDN, CDR2 FVKESK. V dropped 5 bases and J dropped 6; count of bases not matched to a gene: 12.

V usage is TRBV19 and J usage is TRBJ2-1; 11 bases line up with TRBD2. Per germline, CDR1 LNHDA and CDR2 SQIVND (reference sequence). J gave up 4 bases and V 6 bases, and 5 bases lay outside the gene matches. This CDR3 has 15 residues. CDR3 in amino acids: CASRTSGDKYNEQFF. The CDR3 bases are TGTGCCAGTAGGACTAGCGGGGATAAGTACAATGAGCAGTTCTTC.

This clone is a singleton in its sample. The rearrangement joins TRBV5-1 to TRBJ1-2, with D maybe TRBD1 (6 bases). The CDR3 runs 14 residues. The V and J ends lost 0 bases and 8 bases respectively, with 14 bases between them. Per the germline V gene, CDR1 is SGHRS and CDR2 is YFSETQ. The DNA for the CDR3 is TGCGCCAGCAGCTTGGCCACAGGGAACTCGGGCTACACCTTC. It yields the protein CASSLATGNSGYTF.

This sequence joins TRBV28 and TRBJ2-5, with TRBD1 matching over 9 bases. The length of the CDR3 is 15 residues. The V segment lost 2 bases and the J segment 4 bases; nucleotides outside the gene matches: 5. The V gene's germline CDR1 is MDHEN and CDR2 SYDVKM. The CDR3 sequence: CASSLNRGLRETQYF. The CDR3 region has the DNA TGTGCCAGCAGTTTAAACAGGGGGCTTAGAGAGACCCAGTACTTC.

CDR3 coding DNA: TGTGCCAGCAGTTTCTGGAGGATCGAGGACAATGAGCAGTTCTTC. It codes for CASSFWRIEDNEQFF. The rearrangement joins TRBV28 to TRBJ2-1; perhaps TRBD2 as D (5 bases). The CDR3 contains 15 residues. The V and J ends lost 3 bases and 5 bases respectively, with 14 bases between them. Germline V gives CDR1 MDHEN, CDR2 SYDVKM.

The chain joins TRBV6-5 to TRBJ2-5; D is unclear. The CDR3 is 11 amino acids. Germline assignment: CDR1 MNHEY and CDR2 SVGAGI. Between the trimmed V and J ends, which lost 1 base and 7 bases, there was a span of 4 bases. CDR3 bases: TGTGCCAGCAGTTACTTCGGGACCCAGTACTTC. This codes for CASSYFGTQYF.

The chain recombines TRBV19 with TRBJ1-1, with D possibly being TRBD1 (5 bases). The CDR3 has 12 amino acids. The germline V and J ends were trimmed by 7 bases and 4 bases, with 10 bases remaining between them. CDR1 and CDR2 (germline): LNHDA, SQIVND (reference sequence). The CDR3, as DNA: TGTGCCAGTATAGGGGAATTCACTGAAGCTTTCTTT. It encodes CASIGEFTEAFF.

The chain uses TRBV28 and TRBJ2-7, with a possible D match to TRBD1 (5 bases). The CDR3 consists of 15 residues. The ends were cut back, 6 bases at V and 5 bases at J, with 20 bases in the middle. CDR1 MDHEN and CDR2 SYDVKM come from the germline V gene. CDR3 amino acids: CASRRDQDRRHEQYF. As DNA, the CDR3 is TGTGCCAGCAGAAGAGACCAAGACAGAAGGCACGAGCAGTACTTC.

The V gene is TRBV2, the J gene TRBJ1-2, with D tentatively TRBD1 (6 bases). CDR1 is SNHLY, CDR2 FYNNEI, per germline. Trimming took off 6 bases at V and 7 bases at J, with 18 bases between the two ends. This CDR3 has 14 residues. This CDR3 is CASREQGYQGGYTF. The CDR3 DNA follows: TGTGCCAGCAGAGAACAGGGATATCAAGGTGGCTACACCTTC.

This chain joins TRBV7-9 and TRBJ1-4; 7 nucleotides line up with TRBD1. The germline V gene has CDR1 SEHNR and CDR2 FQNEAQ (reference sequence). Trimming at V came to 5 bases and at J to 6 bases, leaving 9 bases not matched to a gene. CDR3 size: 15 residues. The CDR3: CASSPGRGSHEKLFF. The CDR3, as DNA: TGTGCCAGCAGCCCCGGCAGGGGGTCTCATGAAAAACTGTTTTTT. The whole variable domain, remainder taken from reference TRBV7-9 and TRBJ1-4, is DTGVSQNPRHKITKRGQNVTFRCDPISEHNRLYWYRQTLGQGPEFLTYFQNEAQLEKSRLLSDRFSAERPKGSFSTLEIQRTEQGDSAMYLCASSPGRGSHEKLFFGSGTQLSVL.

This rearrangement joins TRBV7-3 to TRBJ2-1; weak D call: TRBD2 (5 bases). V lost 5 bases and J lost 2, with 31 bases in between. The CDR3 is 21 amino acids. Germline V gene sequence: CDR1 SGHTA, CDR2 FQGTGA. As DNA, the CDR3 is TGTGCCAGCAGCAGAAGCACAAACCGGTGGTCGGGTAGCGAGGCCTACAATGAGCAGTTCTTC. Translating it yields CASSRSTNRWSGSEAYNEQFF.

This chain connects TRBV6-5 to TRBJ2-7; 7 bases fit TRBD1. This CDR3 is built from 15 residues. V lost 6 bases and J lost 3; bases outside the gene matches: 11. Germline CDR1 reads MNHEY; CDR2 reads SVGAGI. CDR3 protein: CASRVGGSGLYEQYF. CDR3 nucleotide sequence: TGTGCCAGCAGGGTAGGGGGCTCGGGCCTCTACGAGCAGTACTTC.

The chain carries TRBV5-1 and TRBJ1-2; tentatively, D is TRBD1 (6 bases). The CDR3 contains 14 residues. Germline CDR1 SGHRS, CDR2 YFSETQ. Deletions cut 3 bases from V and 4 bases from J, with 13 bases between. This chain's CDR3 is CASSSDRARYGYTF. Here the CDR3 DNA reads TGCGCCAGCAGCTCGGACAGAGCCCGCTATGGCTACACCTTC.

This clone has only a few counts. The chain recombines TRBV5-1 with TRBJ1-2; D may be TRBD1 (5 bases). The CDR3 extends over 14 amino acids. CDR1 is SGHRS, CDR2 YFSETQ, per germline. V shed 6 bases and J shed 4 bases, with 16 bases lying between them. The CDR3 DNA reads as TGCGCCAGCACCTGGGGAGGGGTCGGCTATGGCTACACCTTC. Its protein product is CASTWGGVGYGYTF. The full variable domain, rest sourced from reference TRBV5-1 and TRBJ1-2, is KAGVTQTPRYLIKTRGQQVTLSCSPISGHRSVSWYQQTPGQGLQFLFEYFSETQRNKGNFPGRFSGRQFSNSRSEMNVSTLELGDSALYLCASTWGGVGYGYTFGSGTRLTVV.

This clone was seen only a few times. The chain employs TRBV6-1 and TRBJ1-1, with D perhaps matching TRBD1 (6 bases). V was cut by 1 base and J by 5 bases, with 20 bases left in between. Germline-derived CDR1 and CDR2 are MNHNS and SASEGT. The CDR3 is 17 residues long. The CDR3 nucleotides read TGTGCCAGCAGTGAAGGGAGCGGGGGGCTCTTGAGGACTGAAGCTTTCTTT. Translating gives CASSEGSGGLLRTEAFF.

This chain joins TRBV19 and TRBJ2-7, with TRBD1 matching over 7 bases. J lost 2 bases, V lost 3 bases, and 7 bases had no gene match. This CDR3 spans 15 amino acids. The V gene's germline CDR1 is LNHDA and CDR2 SQIVND (reference sequence). Here the CDR3 reads CASSISQGWAYEQYF. Here the CDR3 DNA reads TGTGCCAGTAGTATTTCACAGGGGTGGGCCTACGAGCAGTACTTC.

This chain joins TRBV18 and TRBJ2-7; 7 positions agree with TRBD1. The CDR3 is 14 residues long. CDR1 is KGHSH, CDR2 LQKENI, per germline. V shed 4 bases and J 7 bases; nucleotides not matched to a gene: 10. CDR3 nucleotides: TGTGCCAGCTCACGAGGGACAGCACCGGGGGAGCAGTACTTC. Protein product: CASSRGTAPGEQYF.

The J gene is TRBJ1-4, the V gene TRBV28; D ambiguous. Germline loops: CDR1 MDHEN, CDR2 SYDVKM. The CDR3 extends over 14 amino acids. The ends were cut back, 3 bases at V and 7 bases at J, with 12 bases in the middle. Written as DNA, the CDR3 is TGTGCCAGCAGTTTCCCTCGGCGGGGTGAAAAACTGTTTTTT. It is translated as CASSFPRRGEKLFF.

This sequence joins TRBV5-6 and TRBJ2-5; D unclear. V gave up 0 bases and J gave up 4 bases, with 7 bases separating them. In germline, CDR1 is SGHDT, CDR2 YYEEEE. The CDR3 runs 13 residues. This CDR3 is CASSLGARETQYF. The CDR3 region has the DNA TGTGCCAGCAGCTTGGGGGCGAGAGAGACCCAGTACTTC.

The chain employs TRBV3-1 (or the pseudogene TRBV3-2) and TRBJ1-3; unclear D gene. Germline lookup yields CDR1 LGHDT and CDR2 YNNKEL (reference sequence). The V end lost 6 bases, the J end lost 2 bases, and 11 bases lay between the germline ends. The CDR3 extends over 14 amino acids. The DNA of the CDR3 is TGTGCCAGCAGATTCGGGGAGGCTGGAAACACCATATATTTT. Its translation: CASRFGEAGNTIYF.